A selection of T cell receptor beta chains follows, all from one sample in a study of shared clonotypes between healthy human individuals. The method was immunoSEQ multiplex PCR; TCRdb's version includes in-frame clones alone and lacks a portion of them. The profile shows 1,500,000 or so clones, less than 99% of them singletons. The sample taken for sequencing was naive CD4+ T cells sorted from blood. These receptors were obtained from a man between 25 and 39 years old in good health. The CDR3 runs from the conserved cysteine through the conserved F or W. D genes are given only for firm matches. The size of a clone is reported for some rows only, either as once, few or many, or as a class for expanded clones.

D gene	CDR3 length	V gene	J gene	clone size	CDR3 protein	CDR3 DNA
TRBD2	16	TRBV2	TRBJ2-1	NA	CASSLVTGGGRDEQFF	TGTGCCAGCAGTCTCGTGACTGGCGGGGGAAGGGATGAGCAGTTCTTC
TRBD2	13	TRBV29-1	TRBJ2-1	NA	CSVQGLVYYEQFF	TGCAGCGTCCAAGGACTAGTGTACTATGAGCAGTTCTTC
TRBD1	14	TRBV28	TRBJ2-7	once	CASRRGRISYEQYF	TGTGCCAGCAGGAGGGGGCGGATTTCCTACGAGCAGTACTTC
NA	10	TRBV20-1	TRBJ2-1	NA	CSARGTQQFF	TGCAGTGCTAGAGGGACCCAGCAGTTCTTC
NA	16	TRBV4-3	TRBJ2-1	NA	CASSHASGTTYNEQFF	TGCGCCAGCAGCCACGCCTCCGGGACAACCTACAATGAGCAGTTCTTC
TRBD1	16	TRBV5-1	TRBJ2-2	NA	CASSLAAGQGHGELFF	TGCGCCAGCAGCTTGGCCGCGGGACAGGGTCACGGGGAGCTGTTTTTT
NA	15	TRBV21-1	TRBJ2-4	NA	CASSKDAWAKNIQYF	TGTGCCAGCAGCAAAGACGCATGGGCCAAAAACATTCAGTACTTC
TRBD1	14	TRBV6-6	TRBJ2-5	NA	CASSANTGGETQYF	TGTGCCAGCAGTGCCAACACAGGGGGGGAGACCCAGTACTTC
TRBD1	14	TRBV27	TRBJ1-1	NA	CASSPQGAHTEAFF	TGTGCCAGCAGTCCCCAGGGGGCTCACACTGAAGCTTTCTTT
NA	19	TRBV15	TRBJ2-1	NA	CATSRGAHSPVINYNEQFF	TGTGCCACCAGCAGAGGGGCGCACAGTCCAGTAATAAACTACAATGAGCAGTTCTTC
NA	14	TRBV9	TRBJ2-5	NA	CASSVSSLQETQYF	TGTGCCAGCAGCGTATCATCATTACAAGAGACCCAGTACTTC
NA	17	TRBV28	TRBJ1-5	NA	CASSLWVGQGPNQPQHF	TGTGCCAGCAGTTTATGGGTAGGGCAGGGGCCCAATCAGCCCCAGCATTTT
NA	14	TRBV29-1	TRBJ2-1	NA	CSVEPPSFEIKQFF	TGCAGCGTCGAACCCCCGAGTTTCGAAATAAAGCAGTTCTTC
TRBD1	16	TRBV9	TRBJ2-1	NA	CASSVLGQSSYNEQFF	TGTGCCAGCAGCGTATTGGGACAGAGCTCCTACAATGAGCAGTTCTTC
NA	12	TRBV29-1	TRBJ1-2	once	CTIRADNYGYTF	TGCACCATCAGGGCAGATAACTATGGCTACACCTTC